This entry lists 17 T cell receptor beta chains sequenced from one sample in a study of identical twins. TCRdb recomputed calls from the 5' RACE reads with MiXCR, one row per CDR3 protein. Seen here are approximately 620,000 distinct CDR3 sequences, 8.5% to 9% observed once, and the top ten hold roughly 0.97%. The same data also went into a second study, on yellow fever vaccine responses in identical twins.

The specimen was PBMCs. Receptor source: a woman between 18 and 30 years old in good health.

The chain uses TRBV7-9 and TRBJ2-7, with D perhaps assigned TRBD1 or TRBD2 (5 bases each). CDR1 is SEHNR, CDR2 FQNEAQ, per germline (reference sequence). V was shortened by 5 bases and J by 7 bases, with 21 bases between the two germline ends. CDR3 length equals 15 residues. The CDR3: CASSGDRWPALEQYF. Written as DNA, the CDR3 is TGTGCCAGCAGCGGGGACCGATGGCCTGCATTGGAGCAGTACTTC.

This clonotype appeared a few times. The rearrangement uses TRBV25-1 and TRBJ2-3; D remains ambiguous. CDR1 and CDR2 (germline): MGHDK, SYGVNS. CDR3 length: 13 residues. Trimming left V 7 bases short and J 6 bases short, with 14 bases between. This CDR3 is CASKNFNFDTQYF. For the CDR3, the DNA is TGTGCCAGCAAGAATTTTAATTTTGATACGCAGTATTTT.

The V call is TRBV27, the J call TRBJ2-2, with a possible D match to TRBD2 (6 bases). CDR3 length: 14 residues. CDR1 is MNHEY, CDR2 SMNVEV, per germline (reference sequence). V dropped 4 bases and J dropped 3 bases, with 9 bases sitting between them. The CDR3 DNA sequence: TGTGCCAGCAGTTATAGGGACTACACCGGGGAGCTGTTTTTT. This translates into CASSYRDYTGELFF.

The table lists this clonotype with a few counts. This chain links TRBV5-1 with TRBJ1-5; a possible D gene is TRBD1 (5 bases). V lost 0 bases and J 4 bases, leaving 11 bases between the germline ends. Germline lookup yields CDR1 SGHRS and CDR2 YFSETQ. The CDR3 extends over 15 amino acids. This CDR3 reads CASSLGSGSNQPQHF. CDR3 coding DNA: TGCGCCAGCAGCTTGGGGTCAGGGTCAAATCAGCCCCAGCATTTT.

This clonotype was seen a handful of times. The chain combines TRBV5-1 with TRBJ2-7; 7 nucleotides align to TRBD1. V shed 5 bases, J shed 3 bases, and the junction held 11 bases outside the gene matches. The CDR3 sequence is 15 residues long. Looked up from germline, CDR1 is SGHRS and CDR2 is YFSETQ. Here the CDR3 DNA reads TGCGCCAGCAGGTCAGAGGGGGCGAGTTTCTACGAGCAGTACTTC. This encodes CASRSEGASFYEQYF. The variable domain in full, with the rest retrieved from reference TRBV5-1 and TRBJ2-7, is KAGVTQTPRYLIKTRGQQVTLSCSPISGHRSVSWYQQTPGQGLQFLFEYFSETQRNKGNFPGRFSGRQFSNSRSEMNVSTLELGDSALYLCASRSEGASFYEQYFGPGTRLTVT.

The V call is TRBV5-1, the J call TRBJ2-7; TRBD1 matches 8 bases. After removal of 0 bases from V and 2 bases from J, the junction contained 7 bases not matched to a gene. This CDR3 has 16 residues. In germline, CDR1 is SGHRS, CDR2 YFSETQ. This chain's CDR3 is CASSLEASGQAYEQYF. As DNA, the CDR3 is TGCGCCAGCAGCTTGGAAGCATCGGGACAGGCCTACGAGCAGTACTTC.

This clonotype was seen ten or more times. This chain uses TRBV12-3 or TRBV12-4 with TRBJ2-3; 7 bases are shared with TRBD2. This CDR3 spans 14 amino acids. V lost 6 bases, J lost 4 bases, and 7 bases stayed unmatched. CDR3 sequence reads: CASRGGLVADTQYF. CDR3 DNA: TGTGCCAGCAGGGGAGGACTAGTAGCAGATACGCAGTATTTT.

In its sample, this clonotype was seen a few times. The chain employs TRBV20-1 and TRBJ2-7; 11 nucleotides line up with TRBD1. CDR3 length equals 14 residues. Germline trimming cut 6 bases from V and 4 bases from J; bases unmatched to any gene: 8. Germline V lookup: CDR1 DFQATT, CDR2 SNEGSKA (reference sequence). CDR3: CSAPRDRGTYEQYF. CDR3 sequence (DNA): TGCAGTGCCCCCCGGGACAGGGGGACTTACGAGCAGTACTTC.

The V gene is TRBV15, the J gene TRBJ1-2; D possibly corresponds to TRBD1 (6 bases). The CDR3 extends over 16 amino acids. Deletions cut 0 bases from V and 4 bases from J, with 15 bases between. Germline assignment: CDR1 LNHNV and CDR2 YYDKDF (reference sequence). CDR3 nucleotide sequence: TGTGCCACCAGCAGAGATCGGAAGGGGGGACGCTATGGCTACACCTTC. It yields the protein CATSRDRKGGRYGYTF.

This clonotype occurred a few times. The gene calls are TRBV12-3 or TRBV12-4 and TRBJ1-4, with a tentative D call TRBD1 (5 bases). There are 14 residues in the CDR3. V lost 7 bases and J 7 bases, leaving 16 bases between the germline ends. The CDR3 bases are TGTGCCAGCAACGAAGGCAGGGTGGGTGAAAAACTGTTTTTT. It translates to CASNEGRVGEKLFF.

In its sample, this clonotype was seen a few times. The chain is built from TRBV7-9 and TRBJ2-5; the D gene is possibly TRBD2 (6 bases). Germline V lookup: CDR1 SEHNR, CDR2 FQNEAQ (reference sequence). V dropped 0 bases and J dropped 7 bases, with 12 bases sitting between them. This CDR3 is built from 14 residues. CDR3 loop: CASSLAGGRRTQYF. CDR3 sequence (DNA): TGTGCCAGCAGCTTAGCGGGGGGTAGAAGGACCCAGTACTTC. Based on the CDR3 plus reference TRBV7-9 and TRBJ2-5, the full variable domain is DTGVSQNPRHKITKRGQNVTFRCDPISEHNRLYWYRQTLGQGPEFLTYFQNEAQLEKSRLLSDRFSAERPKGSFSTLEIQRTEQGDSAMYLCASSLAGGRRTQYFGPGTRLLVL.

The genes are TRBV12-3 or TRBV12-4 and TRBJ2-6, with unresolved D. Trimming took 7 bases from V and 0 from J, leaving 10 bases between them. The CDR3 totals 15 residues. CDR3 amino acids: CASNQGISGANVLTF. The DNA for the CDR3 is TGTGCCAGCAATCAAGGGATCTCTGGGGCCAACGTCCTGACTTTC.

This clonotype showed up just a few times. The V call is TRBV28, the J call TRBJ2-4, with D perhaps assigned TRBD1 or TRBD2 (5 bases each). V was shortened by 3 bases and J by 3 bases, with 12 bases between the two germline ends. The germline CDR1 and CDR2 sequences are MDHEN and SYDVKM. The CDR3 runs to 15 residues. The CDR3 sequence is CASSFKGDGKNIQYF. For the CDR3, the DNA is TGTGCCAGCAGTTTTAAAGGGGACGGCAAAAACATTCAGTACTTC.

This clonotype appeared a few times. The V call is TRBV29-1, the J call TRBJ1-2; 10 bases are shared with TRBD1. The CDR3 length is 15 residues. Germline CDR1 SQVTM, CDR2 ANQGSEA. The V gene end was trimmed by 7 bases and the J gene end by 4 bases; junction bases not matched to a gene: 12. The CDR3, as DNA: TGCAGCGCACCCCAAATAGGACAGGGGGGCTATGGCTACACCTTC. Translated: CSAPQIGQGGYGYTF.

This clonotype was observed many times. For the CDR3, the DNA is TGTGCCAGCAGCGTTAGCGGGGGCACAGATACGCAGTATTTT. Its translation is CASSVSGGTDTQYF. This chain uses TRBV7-2 with TRBJ2-3; 8 positions match TRBD2. Germline assignment: CDR1 SGHTA and CDR2 FQGNSA. Losses at the gene ends were 5 bases for V and 1 base for J; bases not matched to a gene: 2. CDR3 length equals 14 residues.

This clonotype has more than one count but fewer than ten. The rearrangement uses TRBV10-3 and TRBJ1-5; TRBD1 matches at 7 bases. Germline V gene lookup returns CDR1 ENHRY and CDR2 SYGVKD. Germline trimming cut 10 bases from V and 6 bases from J; bases unmatched to any gene: 12. This CDR3 has 14 amino acids. CDR3: CATRETGKGQPQHF. The CDR3 bases are TGTGCCACCCGAGAGACAGGGAAGGGTCAGCCCCAGCATTTT.

This chain uses TRBV29-1 with TRBJ2-7; perhaps TRBD1 as D (7 bases). CDR3 size: 15 residues. Trimming cost V 3 bases and J 2 bases, with 17 bases left between them. Germline V CDR1 and CDR2: SQVTM, ANQGSEA. As DNA, the CDR3 is TGCAGCGTTGAGAGGAGGGACAGTATGACCTACGAGCAGTACTTC. Residues: CSVERRDSMTYEQYF.